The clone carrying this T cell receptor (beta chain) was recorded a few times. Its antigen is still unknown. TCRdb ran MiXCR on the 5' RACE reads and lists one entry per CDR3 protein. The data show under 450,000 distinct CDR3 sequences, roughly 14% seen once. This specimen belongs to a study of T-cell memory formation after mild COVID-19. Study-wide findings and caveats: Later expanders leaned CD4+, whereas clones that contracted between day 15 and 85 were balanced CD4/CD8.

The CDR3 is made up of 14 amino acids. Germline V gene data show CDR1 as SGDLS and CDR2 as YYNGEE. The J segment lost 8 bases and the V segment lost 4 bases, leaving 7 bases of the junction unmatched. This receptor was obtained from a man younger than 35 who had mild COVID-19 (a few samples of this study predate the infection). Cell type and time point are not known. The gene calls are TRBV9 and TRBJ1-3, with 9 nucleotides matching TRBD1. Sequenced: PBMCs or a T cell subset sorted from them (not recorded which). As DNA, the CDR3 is TGTGCCAGCAGCTCCAGGACAGGGGAGGACACCATATATTTT. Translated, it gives CASSSRTGEDTIYF.